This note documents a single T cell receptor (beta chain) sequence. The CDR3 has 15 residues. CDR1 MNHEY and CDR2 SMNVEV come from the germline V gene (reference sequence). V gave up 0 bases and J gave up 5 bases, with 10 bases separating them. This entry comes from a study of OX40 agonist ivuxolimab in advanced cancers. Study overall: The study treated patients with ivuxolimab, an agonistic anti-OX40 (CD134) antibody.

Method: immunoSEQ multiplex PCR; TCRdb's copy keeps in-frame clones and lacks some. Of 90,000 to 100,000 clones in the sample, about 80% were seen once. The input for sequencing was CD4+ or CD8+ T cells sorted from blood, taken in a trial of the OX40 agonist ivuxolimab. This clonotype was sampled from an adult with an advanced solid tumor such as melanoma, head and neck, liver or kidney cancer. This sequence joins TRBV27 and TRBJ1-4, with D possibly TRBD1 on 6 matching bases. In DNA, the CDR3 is TGTGCCAGCAGTTTATCCGGGACAAGAAATGAAAAACTGTTTTTT. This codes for CASSLSGTRNEKLFF.